This paragraph reports one T cell receptor (beta chain). As yet, its antigen is unknown. The CDR3 length is 16 residues. CDR1 MRHNA and CDR2 SNTAGT come from the germline V gene. Unmatched junction bases numbered 4, after V lost 5 bases and J lost 1 base. This sample is part of a study of cytomegalovirus exposure and HLA in healthy donors. Study results and caveats: Further analysis was carried out later, and it showed several of the most significant clusters appearing linked to common viral pathogens. Near-uniform donor sequencing depth was presumed by presence/absence analyses.

A multiplex PCR was run with 60 Vbeta primers and 13 Jbeta primers. Using immunoSEQ multiplex PCR, the repertoire was profiled, and TCRdb retains in-frame clones only, with some absent. The repertoire holds about 95,000 clones, with approximately 72% as singletons. The sequenced sample consisted of PBMCs. This chain uses TRBV6-4 with TRBJ2-3; the match to TRBD2 covers 12 bases. The TCR comes from a woman in her 40s in good health and CMV-seropositive. The DNA for the CDR3 is TGTGCCAGCAGTCGATGGACTAGCGGGGGCACAGATACGCAGTATTTT. This codes for CASSRWTSGGTDTQYF.